The rows below give T cell receptor beta chains drawn from one sample of a study of cytomegalovirus exposure and HLA in healthy donors. The protocol was immunoSEQ multiplex PCR, while the TCRdb copy is restricted to in-frame clones and leaves out a portion. The sample has around 85,000 clones; roughly 75% are singletons. The sequencing input was PBMCs. The receptors derive from a male donor in good health and CMV-seronegative. Both conserved end residues are part of each CDR3. D genes are given only for firm matches. Clone size is given for some rows only: seen once, a few or many times, or a class if the clone is expanded.

>TRBD1|TRBV18|TRBJ1-1|once
CASSPDRGTEAFF
TGTGCCAGCTCACCCGACAGGGGCACTGAAGCTTTCTTT
>-|TRBV14|TRBJ2-7|-
CASRGTFTYEQYF
TGTGCCAGCAGGGGGACATTCACTTACGAGCAGTACTTC
>TRBD1|TRBV30|TRBJ2-3|few
CAWSHRGRSTDTQYF
TGTGCCTGGAGTCACAGGGGCCGCTCCACAGATACGCAGTATTTT
>TRBD1|TRBV28|TRBJ2-6|once
CASIQGGSSGANVLTF
TGTGCCAGCATCCAAGGGGGCAGCTCTGGGGCCAACGTCCTGACTTTC
>-|TRBV27|TRBJ2-3|-
CASRSVSGGLNTQYF
TGTGCCAGCAGGTCGGTGTCTGGGGGGTTGAATACGCAGTATTTT
>TRBD1|TRBV5-1|TRBJ1-1|-
CASSLTGGFTEAFF
TGCGCCAGCAGCTTAACAGGGGGCTTCACTGAAGCTTTCTTT
>TRBD1|TRBV6-6|TRBJ1-1|-
CASSYRQGMTNTEAFF
TGTGCCAGCAGTTACCGACAGGGGATGACTAACACTGAAGCTTTCTTT
>TRBD1|TRBV27|TRBJ2-1|-
CASRGTGPYNEQFF
TGTGCCAGCAGGGGGACAGGGCCCTACAATGAGCAGTTCTTC
>-|TRBV2|TRBJ2-1|-
CASSDNYNEQFF
TGTGCCAGCAGCGACAACTACAATGAGCAGTTCTTC
>-|TRBV15|TRBJ1-2|-
CATSRDSGYTF
TGTGCCACCAGCAGAGACAGTGGCTACACCTTC
>-|TRBV19|TRBJ2-5|-
CATKGDGGETQYF
TGTGCCACGAAGGGGGACGGTGGGGAGACCCAGTACTTC
>-|TRBV19|TRBJ2-1|-
CASSIGGHRAYNEQFF
TGTGCCAGTAGTATAGGAGGGCATCGGGCCTACAATGAGCAGTTCTTC
>-|TRBV7-9|TRBJ2-2|-
CASSRRESGELFF
TGTGCCAGCAGCCGACGGGAGTCCGGGGAGCTGTTTTTT
>TRBD2|TRBV9|TRBJ2-5|-
CASSSGLAERGFRETQYF
TGTGCCAGCAGCTCAGGACTAGCGGAGAGGGGGTTTCGAGAGACCCAGTACTTC
>-|TRBV7-8|TRBJ2-2|-
CASSLTQTGELFF
TGTGCCAGCAGCCTAACACAGACCGGGGAGCTGTTTTTT
>-|TRBV29-1|TRBJ2-5|-
CSVVGLGGRETQYF
TGCAGCGTTGTGGGTTTGGGCGGGCGAGAGACCCAGTACTTC
>TRBD1|TRBV18|TRBJ2-1|-
CASSPPGRGTGYNEQFF
TGTGCCAGCTCACCACCGGGGCGCGGGACAGGTTACAATGAGCAGTTCTTC
>TRBD1|TRBV29-1|TRBJ1-1|-
CSVTGVNTEAFF
TGCAGCGTTACAGGGGTGAACACTGAAGCTTTCTTT
>TRBD2|TRBV7-2|TRBJ2-7|-
CASSSFSGGRGNEQYF
TGTGCCAGCAGCTCCTTTAGCGGGGGTCGCGGTAACGAGCAGTACTTC
>TRBD1|TRBV19|TRBJ1-5|-
CASGQGWGNQPQHF
TGTGCCAGTGGACAGGGTTGGGGCAATCAGCCCCAGCATTTT
>-|TRBV5-1|TRBJ1-1|-
CASRVQEVNTEAFF
TGCGCCAGCAGGGTCCAGGAGGTGAACACTGAAGCTTTCTTT
>TRBD2|TRBV7-6|TRBJ2-7|-
CASSRNLAEKGQQYF
TGTGCCAGCAGCCGTAACCTAGCGGAAAAAGGCCAGCAGTACTTC
>-|TRBV9|TRBJ2-3|-
CASSVQTVGSSTDTQYF
TGTGCCAGCAGCGTCCAGACCGTCGGGAGTAGCACAGATACGCAGTATTTT
>-|TRBV30|TRBJ1-4|-
CAQSLQETNEKLFF
TGTGCCCAATCCTTACAGGAAACTAATGAAAAACTGTTTTTT
>-|TRBV14|TRBJ1-2|-
CASSQLGIYGYTF
TGTGCCAGCAGCCAACTCGGGATCTATGGCTACACCTTC
>TRBD1|TRBV5-1|TRBJ1-1|once
CASSQSTGGLEAFF
TGCGCCAGCAGCCAAAGTACAGGGGGCCTTGAAGCTTTCTTT
>-|TRBV2|TRBJ2-1|once
CASSTYHNEQFF
TGTGCCAGCAGTACATACCACAATGAGCAGTTCTTC
>-|TRBV29-1|TRBJ1-1|-
CSVGLAGVNTEAFF
TGCAGCGTTGGTTTGGCAGGTGTGAACACTGAAGCTTTCTTT
>-|TRBV5-1|TRBJ2-7|-
CASSYHRDSYEQYF
TGCGCCAGCAGCTATCACAGGGACTCCTACGAGCAGTACTTC
>-|TRBV25-1|TRBJ1-6|once
CASRRAGENNSPLNF
TGTGCCAGCAGAAGGGCGGGGGAGAATAATTCACCCCTCAACTTT
>-|TRBV5-1|TRBJ2-3|-
CASTGPGTDTQYF
TGCGCCAGCACTGGGCCCGGCACAGATACGCAGTATTTT
>-|TRBV2|TRBJ1-1|-
CASSEARVMNTEAFF
TGTGCCAGCAGTGAAGCGCGGGTCATGAACACTGAAGCTTTCTTT
>-|TRBV7-9|TRBJ1-3|-
CASSLSSGYGGNTIYF
TGTGCCAGCAGCTTATCCTCGGGGTACGGCGGAAACACCATATATTTT
>-|TRBV6-4|TRBJ2-6|-
CASSTGNSGANVLTF
TGTGCCAGCAGTACAGGGAACTCTGGGGCCAACGTCCTGACTTTC
>-|TRBV25-1|TRBJ2-7|-
CASSHGYEQYF
TGTGCCAGCAGTCACGGGTACGAGCAGTACTTC
>TRBD1|TRBV30|TRBJ1-5|-
CAWTTGANQPQHF
TGTGCCTGGACGACAGGGGCCAATCAGCCCCAGCATTTT
>TRBD1|TRBV10-3|TRBJ2-7|-
CAINTGGFSYEQYF
TGTGCCATCAACACAGGGGGCTTCTCCTACGAGCAGTACTTC
>TRBD2|TRBV15|TRBJ2-5|-
CATSYAGGKETQYF
TGTGCCACCAGCTATGCGGGGGGCAAGGAGACCCAGTACTTC
>TRBD1|TRBV9|TRBJ1-2|-
CASSITDRTYGYTF
TGTGCCAGCAGCATAACGGACAGGACCTATGGCTACACCTTC
>TRBD2|TRBV4-2|TRBJ2-7|-
CASSQETGSSGGVEQYF
TGTGCCAGCAGCCAAGAAACCGGGTCTAGCGGGGGGGTTGAGCAGTACTTC
>-|TRBV6-5|TRBJ1-1|-
CASSYGGAGTEAFF
TGTGCCAGCAGTTACGGGGGGGCGGGCACTGAAGCTTTCTTT
>-|TRBV7-3|TRBJ2-3|-
CASSLQGSLDTQYF
TGTGCCAGCAGCTTACAGGGGAGTTTGGATACGCAGTATTTT
>-|TRBV4-1|TRBJ1-1|-
CASSQAGTPNTEAFF
TGCGCCAGCAGCCAAGCCGGGACACCCAACACTGAAGCTTTCTTT
>-|TRBV5-1|TRBJ2-7|-
CASSLEVGPEQYF
TGCGCCAGCAGCTTGGAGGTGGGGCCCGAGCAGTACTTC
>-|TRBV15|TRBJ2-1|-
CATSRPRGYNEQFF
TGTGCCACCAGCAGGCCTCGGGGATACAATGAGCAGTTCTTC